This TCR beta chain appears in the sequencing data of a study of immune characterization of retroperitoneal liposarcoma. TCRdb re-analysed the PCR reads in MiXCR, keeping a single row per CDR3 protein. The sample lists 7,000 to 8,500 distinct CDR3 sequences; over 40% were seen once. In its sample, this clonotype ranks as medium-sized. Sample: tumor tissue. This receptor was obtained from a male donor with retroperitoneal liposarcoma.

The CDR3 DNA follows: TGTGCCAGCAGTGAACGGGGGGCGAACAATGAGCAGTTCTTC. Protein sequence: CASSERGANNEQFF. The rearrangement uses TRBV6-1 and TRBJ2-1; D is perhaps TRBD2 (7 bases). Germline V gene sequence: CDR1 MNHNS, CDR2 SASEGT. The CDR3 has 14 amino acids. V was shortened by 2 bases and J by 5 bases, with 10 bases between the two germline ends.